The 21 T cell receptor beta chains below were found in one sample sequenced in a study of naive and memory T cell subsets (dated 2017 in TCRdb). Results and caveats for the whole study, not just this receptor: A few larger clonotypes were present in naive repertoires, especially CD8 naive repertoires, and these clonotypes were possibly memory cells re-expressing CD45RA.

No cognate antigen is known for these TCRs. Receptors were amplified or captured by UMI-ligation and nested PCR. TCRdb records Illumina MiSeq as the sequencer. The beta constant-region primer consisted of an equimolar mixture of two oligonucleotides that together covered TRBC1 and TRBC2. Four rounds of PCR, combining the SP2 primer with nested alpha and beta constant-region primers, were used to amplify the ligated cDNA. Starting from the raw public reads, TCRdb applied fastp trimming at Q25, assembled clones with MiXCR and retained in-frame beta chains. Under each unique CDR3 protein, matching rows form one entry showing the most common genes and DNA. Here the sample has roughly 100,000 distinct CDR3 sequences; approximately 10% occur a single time. The ten largest make up just over 0.13% of the sample. Sequenced input: naive CD4+ T cells from blood. The label giving this sample's cell subset or site can be read as: naive T cells, CD45RA high CD27+. These receptors all come from a human donor in good health.

The chain couples TRBV28 to TRBJ1-5; 10 positions agree with TRBD1. The V and J ends lost 7 bases and 6 bases, in that order; junction bases with no gene match: 9. Germline CDR1 and CDR2: MDHEN and SYDVKM. This CDR3 region has 15 residues. The CDR3 DNA reads as TGTGCCAGCAACTCCCCCGGGACAGGGGTTCAGCCCCAGCATTTT. Protein product: CASNSPGTGVQPQHF.

The chain combines TRBV7-9 with TRBJ2-5; 7 nucleotides agree with TRBD1. With 5 bases clipped from V and 1 base from J, the junction kept 1 base outside the gene matches. CDR3 length equals 13 residues. The germline V gene has CDR1 SEHNR and CDR2 FQNEAQ (reference sequence). The CDR3 reads CASSKGAQETQYF. The CDR3 DNA sequence: TGTGCCAGCAGCAAGGGGGCCCAAGAGACCCAGTACTTC.

The chain is built from TRBV25-1 and TRBJ1-5; the D gene is possibly TRBD1 (6 bases). Germline loops: CDR1 MGHDK, CDR2 SYGVNS. The CDR3 length is 16 residues. Trimming shortened V by 1 base and J by 4 bases, and 14 bases separated the two germline ends. The CDR3 sequence is CASSESGRGHNQPQHF. The CDR3 bases are TGTGCCAGCAGTGAATCCGGCAGGGGCCATAATCAGCCCCAGCATTTT.

This clonotype was counted between two and nine times. The V and J genes are TRBV18 and TRBJ2-3; D remains ambiguous. Germline lookup yields CDR1 KGHSH and CDR2 LQKENI. V lost 3 bases, J lost 2 bases, and 6 bases lay in between. This CDR3 comprises 13 residues. The CDR3 loop is CASSPALTDTQYF. The CDR3 DNA follows: TGTGCCAGCTCACCTGCCCTCACAGATACGCAGTATTTT.

There are many counts of this clonotype. The V gene is TRBV12-3 or TRBV12-4, the J gene TRBJ2-7; D might be TRBD2 (6 bases). V was pared by 3 bases and J by 9 bases, with 15 bases between. This CDR3 is built from 13 residues. The CDR3 bases are TGTGCCAGCAGTTTCGGCGGGATCCTTGGGCAGTACTTC. It specifies CASSFGGILGQYF.

This clonotype was counted many times. The chain is built from TRBV15 and TRBJ2-6, with TRBD2 as a possible D gene (5 bases). Germline CDR1 and CDR2: LNHNV and YYDKDF (reference sequence). This CDR3 spans 16 amino acids. The V end lost 5 bases, the J end lost 1 base, and 12 bases lay between the germline ends. CDR3 bases: TGTGCCACCAGCCCACGGGGTTGGTCTGGGGCCAACGTCCTGACTTTC. Protein product: CATSPRGWSGANVLTF.

This clonotype was recorded a few times. V gene TRBV6-2 or TRBV6-3 combines with J gene TRBJ2-1; a weak D match, TRBD2 (6 bases). V was cut by 6 bases and J by 9 bases, with 18 bases left in between. Per the germline V gene, CDR1 is MNHEY and CDR2 is SVGEGT. CDR3 size: 14 residues. CDR3 protein: CASRGQGGLVEQFF. The CDR3 DNA reads as TGTGCCAGCAGGGGCCAGGGAGGATTAGTTGAGCAGTTCTTC.

This clonotype was recorded at least ten times. The rearrangement uses TRBV7-2 and TRBJ2-3; the D is unclear. The CDR3 totals 14 residues. With 1 base removed from V and 0 bases from J, the gap between germline ends came to 5 bases. Looked up from germline, CDR1 is SGHTA and CDR2 is FQGNSA. The CDR3 region is CASSLGFSTDTQYF. The CDR3 DNA follows: TGTGCCAGCAGCTTAGGCTTTAGCACAGATACGCAGTATTTT.

This clonotype was counted many times. This chain links TRBV18 with TRBJ2-5; D gene unclear. This CDR3 spans 12 amino acids. Germline CDR1 is KGHSH and CDR2 is LQKENI. V was cut by 3 bases and J by 1 base, with 3 bases left in between. The CDR3 protein is CASSPLQETQYF. DNA for the CDR3: TGTGCCAGCTCACCCCTCCAAGAGACCCAGTACTTC.

This clonotype was detected a few times. The gene calls are TRBV29-1 and TRBJ2-4; a weak D match, TRBD1 (5 bases). The germline CDR1 and CDR2 sequences are SQVTM and ANQGSEA. This CDR3 region has 13 residues. V lost 3 bases and J lost 3, with 9 bases in between. The CDR3 spells CSVDQGVKNIQYF. The DNA of the CDR3 is TGCAGCGTTGATCAGGGTGTCAAAAACATTCAGTACTTC.

This clonotype occurred a few times. The chain links TRBV2 to TRBJ1-5; maybe TRBD1 (5 bases). Germline loops: CDR1 SNHLY, CDR2 FYNNEI. Trimming removed 8 bases at V and 7 bases at J, with 18 bases between. The CDR3 runs 14 residues. The CDR3 DNA is TGTGCCAGCGGGGGGACGAGAGGTTTACAGCCCCAGCATTTT. This encodes CASGGTRGLQPQHF.

The rearrangement links TRBV4-2 to TRBJ2-1; D unclear. Trimming cost V 5 bases and J 2 bases, with 10 bases left between them. CDR1 is LGHNA, CDR2 YNFKEQ, per germline. The CDR3 extends over 14 amino acids. CDR3 nucleotides: TGTGCCAGCAGCGGCCAGATTGCCTACAATGAGCAGTTCTTC. Its protein is CASSGQIAYNEQFF.

Ten or more counts support this clonotype. The chain combines TRBV7-7 with TRBJ2-5; weak D call: TRBD1 (5 bases). This CDR3 has 13 amino acids. Germline CDR1 and CDR2: SSHAT and FNYEAQ (reference sequence). V was shortened by 3 bases and J by 1 base, with 6 bases between the two germline ends. The CDR3 region has the DNA TGTGCCAGCAGCTTGGGGCCCCAAGAGACCCAGTACTTC. Its translation is CASSLGPQETQYF.

The chain links TRBV19 to TRBJ1-2, with D unresolved. The V gene's germline CDR1 is LNHDA and CDR2 SQIVND (reference sequence). The CDR3 loop spans 13 amino acids. The V and J ends lost 3 bases and 6 bases respectively, with 11 bases between them. DNA for the CDR3: TGTGCCAGTAGTATTTTAGCAGGCGATGGCTACACCTTC. This gives the protein CASSILAGDGYTF.

This chain connects TRBV6-1 to TRBJ2-3, with D perhaps matching TRBD1 (5 bases). V was clipped by 5 bases and J by 4 bases, with 10 bases between them. Germline V gene data show CDR1 as MNHNS and CDR2 as SASEGT. The CDR3 sequence is 13 residues long. The CDR3: CASSSGIPDTQYF. For the CDR3, the DNA is TGTGCCAGCAGTTCAGGGATCCCAGATACGCAGTATTTT.

The chain links TRBV12-3 or TRBV12-4 to TRBJ2-3; 7 bases are a match to TRBD2. The CDR3 covers 16 residues. The V and J ends lost 3 bases and 1 base, in that order; junction bases with no gene match: 7. Here the CDR3 DNA reads TGTGCCAGCAGTTTTAGGGCGGGAGTGGGCACAGATACGCAGTATTTT. Its translation: CASSFRAGVGTDTQYF.

The DNA for the CDR3 is TGTGCCAGTAGTACCCAGGACAGGGACTCTGGGGCCAACGTCCTGACTTTC. Protein: CASSTQDRDSGANVLTF. The chain recombines TRBV19 with TRBJ2-6, with 8 bases that match TRBD1. The CDR3 runs 17 residues. In germline, CDR1 is LNHDA, CDR2 SQIVND (reference sequence). J gave up 0 bases and V 4 bases, and 5 bases lay outside the gene matches.

The V and J genes are TRBV7-2 and TRBJ2-1; possibly TRBD2 for D (6 bases). This CDR3 comprises 15 residues. Trimming shortened V by 4 bases and J by 2 bases, and 12 bases separated the two germline ends. Germline V gives CDR1 SGHTA, CDR2 FQGNSA. CDR3 residues: CASSSRLGPYNEQFF. The CDR3 DNA follows: TGTGCCAGCAGCTCCAGACTAGGTCCCTACAATGAGCAGTTCTTC.

This clonotype was seen at least ten times. The chain has TRBV29-1 and TRBJ2-1; tentative D call: TRBD2 (5 bases). With 7 bases removed from V and 3 bases from J, the gap between germline ends came to 7 bases. The germline CDR1 and CDR2 sequences are SQVTM and ANQGSEA. CDR3 length: 11 residues. The CDR3 coding sequence is TGCAGCGGCCGGGGCTACAATGAGCAGTTCTTC. Its protein is CSGRGYNEQFF.

The chain uses TRBV3-1 and TRBJ1-1, with D unresolved. The CDR3 covers 14 residues. Trimming pared 2 bases from V and 7 bases from J, leaving 14 bases between. The V gene's germline CDR1 is LGHDT and CDR2 YNNKEL (reference sequence). In nucleotides, the CDR3 is TGTGCCAGCAGCCAACTCCGGGGAGGCGGTGAAGCTTTCTTT. It translates to CASSQLRGGGEAFF.

This clonotype was observed once. A much larger clone differs from this one at a single base, so this may be a read error. The chain carries TRBV20-1 and TRBJ2-1; TRBD2 matches at 9 bases. CDR3 length: 15 amino acids. Germline CDR1 DFQATT, CDR2 SNEGSKA (reference sequence). The CDR3 bases are TGCAGTGCTCCCCGACTAGCGGCCTCCTGCAATGAGCAGTTCTTC. It encodes CSAPRLAASCNEQFF.